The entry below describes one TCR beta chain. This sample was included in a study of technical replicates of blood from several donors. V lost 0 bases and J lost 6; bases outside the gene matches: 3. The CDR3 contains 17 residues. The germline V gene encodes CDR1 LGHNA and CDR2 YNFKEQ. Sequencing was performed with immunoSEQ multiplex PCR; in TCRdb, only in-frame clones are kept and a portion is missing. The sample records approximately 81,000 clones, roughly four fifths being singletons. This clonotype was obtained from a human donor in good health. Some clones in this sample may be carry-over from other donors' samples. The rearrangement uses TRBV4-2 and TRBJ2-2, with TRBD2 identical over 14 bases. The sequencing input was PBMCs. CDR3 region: CASSQDGTSGSAGELFF. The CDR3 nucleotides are TGTGCCAGCAGCCAAGATGGGACTAGCGGGAGTGCCGGGGAGCTGTTTTTT.